This record concerns one T cell receptor (beta chain) sequence. The repertoire was sequenced with immunoSEQ multiplex PCR; TCRdb's copy has only in-frame clones and lacks some. The sample holds over 110,000 clones, about 91% seen once. Trimming took 6 bases from V and 1 from J, leaving 9 bases between them. The CDR3 is 13 amino acids. Germline CDR1 LNHDA, CDR2 SQIVND (reference sequence). These data originate in a study of blood T cell repertoires in COVID-19. This TCR was sampled from a human donor in a cohort sampled during active COVID-19. The chain employs TRBV19 and TRBJ1-1; D is ambiguous. The sequenced material came from peripheral blood. The CDR3 spells CASSPGRNTEAFF. DNA for the CDR3: TGTGCCAGTAGCCCCGGGAGGAACACTGAAGCTTTCTTT.